Listed below are T cell receptor beta chains from one sample, sequenced in a study of high-grade serous ovarian cancer treatment subgroups. Using immunoSEQ multiplex PCR, the repertoire was profiled, and TCRdb retains in-frame clones only, with some absent. In the table there are about 39,000 clones, around three quarters of which are singletons. Sequencing was done on a sample of tumor tissue. The receptors derive from a human donor with high-grade serous ovarian cancer. CDR3s include the opening cysteine and the closing phenylalanine or tryptophan. The D gene is left open where the match is weak. Clone sizes are given selectively: once, few, many, or a class where the clone is expanded.

clone_size j_call d_call v_call cdr3_nt cdr3_aa
- TRBJ2-5 - TRBV4-3 TGCGCCAGCAGCCAAGTTCGTGCCCAAGAGACCCAGTACTTC CASSQVRAQETQYF
- TRBJ2-1 - TRBV28 TGTGCCAGCAGTTTCCCTAGCTCCTACAATGAGCAGTTCTTC CASSFPSSYNEQFF
- TRBJ2-5 - TRBV2 TGTGCCAGCCACGGGGAAAGGGTTGGAGAGACCCAGTACTTC CASHGERVGETQYF
- TRBJ2-1 - TRBV11-3 TGTGCCAGCAGCTCCCCCAGGCATCGGGACAATGAGCAGTTCTTC CASSSPRHRDNEQFF
- TRBJ2-7 TRBD1 TRBV11-2 TGTGCCAGCAGCTCGACAGGGGGGGGATACGAGCAGTACTTC CASSSTGGGYEQYF
- TRBJ2-6 - TRBV7-2 TGTGCCAGCAGCTTAATGCTCTCTGGGGCCAACGTCCTGACTTTC CASSLMLSGANVLTF
- TRBJ1-2 TRBD1 TRBV27 TGTGCCAGCAGCATAGGGACAGGGTCCTATGGCTACACCTTC CASSIGTGSYGYTF
- TRBJ2-3 TRBD2 TRBV4-2 TGTGCCAGCAGCCAAGACGGGGGGGGACTAGCGGGAGTAACTACAGATACGCAGTATTTT CASSQDGGGLAGVTTDTQYF
few TRBJ1-2 - TRBV27 TGTGCCAGCAGTTACACCCAGGGTGGGAGAGGCTACACCTTC CASSYTQGGRGYTF
once TRBJ2-1 - TRBV10-3 TGTGCCATCAGCCCCCAACTATCCTACAATGAGCAGTTCTTC CAISPQLSYNEQFF
few TRBJ1-1 - TRBV19 TGTGCCAGTAAGTCACGAGTGAACACTGAAGCTTTCTTT CASKSRVNTEAFF
medium-sized TRBJ2-7 - TRBV7-2 TGTGCCAGCAGCTTAGCGATGGGGCCCGGCGAGCAGTACTTC CASSLAMGPGEQYF
- TRBJ2-1 - TRBV19 TGTGCCAGTAACTCCGGACTCGGAAGGGGTGAGCAGTTCTTC CASNSGLGRGEQFF
- TRBJ2-5 - TRBV2 TGTGCCAGCAGGGAGACCCAGTACTTC CASRETQYF
once TRBJ2-7 - TRBV18 TGTGCCAGCTCACCTGGGGGGACATTGTCCTACGAGCAGTACTTC CASSPGGTLSYEQYF
- TRBJ2-4 - TRBV7-2 TGTGCCAGCAGCCTCTCAGGGGCGGAGGGCATTCAGTACTTC CASSLSGAEGIQYF
few TRBJ1-5 - TRBV27 TGTGCCAGCAGTTCGTATAGCAATCAGCCCCAGCATTTT CASSSYSNQPQHF
- TRBJ2-1 TRBD2 TRBV4-3 TGCGCCAGCAGCCAGGCGGGGGGCTCCTACAATGAGCAGTTCTTC CASSQAGGSYNEQFF
- TRBJ2-7 - TRBV5-1 TGCGCCAGCAGCTATTCCGGGACGGACTCCTACGAGCAGTACTTC CASSYSGTDSYEQYF
- TRBJ2-3 - TRBV5-1 TGCGCCAGCAGCGACACTCAACGCACAGATACGCAGTATTTT CASSDTQRTDTQYF
- TRBJ1-5 TRBD1 TRBV28 TGTGCCAGCAACCCCGGACAGGGTAATCAGCCCCAGCATTTT CASNPGQGNQPQHF
- TRBJ2-1 - TRBV28 TGTGCCAGCAGCCCACGGCCTAGCTCCTACAATGAGCAGTTCTTC CASSPRPSSYNEQFF
- TRBJ2-5 TRBD2 TRBV6-5 TGTGCCAGCAGACGAAGCGGGAGGATAGAGACCCAGTACTTC CASRRSGRIETQYF
- TRBJ2-7 - TRBV30 TGTGCCTGGAGTCCAATGAGTTACGAGCAGTACTTC CAWSPMSYEQYF
- TRBJ2-1 - TRBV7-6 TGTGCCAGCAGCTTATTAGCGTCGAGCTCCTACAATGAGCAGTTCTTC CASSLLASSSYNEQFF
- TRBJ1-2 - TRBV29-1 TGCAGCGTTGGAGGAGGAGACTATGGCTACACCTTC CSVGGGDYGYTF
once TRBJ1-2 TRBD1 TRBV28 TGTGCCAGCAGCCTCCGACAGGGCCGGTATGGCTACACCTTC CASSLRQGRYGYTF
- TRBJ1-6 TRBD1 TRBV6-6 TGTGCCAGCTCTTACAGGGGGCTGGATAATTCACCCCTCCACTTT CASSYRGLDNSPLHF
- TRBJ2-1 - TRBV9 TGTGCCAGCAGCGTCGGCCCTTCTATCAATGAGCAGTTCTTC CASSVGPSINEQFF
- TRBJ2-6 - TRBV7-3 TGTGCCAGCAGCTCAAACCGCTCTGGGGCCAACGTCCTGACTTTC CASSSNRSGANVLTF
- TRBJ2-5 - TRBV27 TGTGCCAGCAGCATAGCGGCTGAAGAGACCCAGTACTTC CASSIAAEETQYF
- TRBJ2-4 - TRBV4-2 TGTGCCAGCAGCCTTAGCGGAAACATTCAGTACTTC CASSLSGNIQYF
few TRBJ1-4 - TRBV7-9 TGTGCCAGCAGCTTAGAGGGTCTCCCCCGAAAACTGTTTTTT CASSLEGLPRKLFF
- TRBJ1-3 - TRBV19 TGTGCCAGTAGTATCTCGGGCAGATCTGGAAACACCATATATTTT CASSISGRSGNTIYF
- TRBJ2-7 - TRBV28 TGTGCCAGCAGTCCACCTATAGCAGGGGTTCTCTCCTACGAGCAGTACTTC CASSPPIAGVLSYEQYF
- TRBJ2-7 - TRBV28 TGTGCCAGCAAGGGGGCGGCGGGGTACGAGCAGTACTTC CASKGAAGYEQYF
once TRBJ2-1 - TRBV7-9 TGTGCCAGCAGCGCCTCTAACGGTAGGAATGAGCAGTTCTTC CASSASNGRNEQFF
- TRBJ2-3 - TRBV5-1 TGCGCCAGCAGCTTCGAGGGCGGGACCCCCACAGATACGCAGTATTTT CASSFEGGTPTDTQYF
- TRBJ1-4 - TRBV5-1 TGCGCCAGCAGCTTGGCAACAGACAATGAAAAACTGTTTTTT CASSLATDNEKLFF
- TRBJ1-5 TRBD1 TRBV7-2 TGTGCCAGCAGCCGGATGGACAGGGGGAGCAATCAGCCCCAGCATTTT CASSRMDRGSNQPQHF
- TRBJ2-3 - TRBV5-1 TGCGCCAGCAGCAATAGCGCCGATACGCAGTATTTT CASSNSADTQYF
- TRBJ2-3 - TRBV7-2 TGTGCCAGCAGCTTAGAATCCAGGGCAGATACGCAGTATTTT CASSLESRADTQYF
- TRBJ2-1 - TRBV18 TGTGCCAGCTCACCACTGACTAACTACAATGAGCAGTTCTTC CASSPLTNYNEQFF
few TRBJ2-1 - TRBV2 TGTGCCAGCAGTGAATTTGTGGGAAATGAGCAGTTCTTC CASSEFVGNEQFF
- TRBJ1-1 - TRBV7-2 TGTGCCAGCAGTTCCGACCCGAACACTGAAGCTTTCTTT CASSSDPNTEAFF
- TRBJ2-3 - TRBV30 TGTGCCTGGCGTGCAGGATACCACACAGATACGCAGTATTTT CAWRAGYHTDTQYF
- TRBJ2-7 - TRBV6-5 TGTGCCAGCAGTTACTCGAGACCCTTCAACTCCTACGAGCAGTACTTC CASSYSRPFNSYEQYF
- TRBJ2-5 - TRBV19 TGTGCCAGTAGGGAAGGGGGGTCGGGCGAGACCCAGTACTTC CASREGGSGETQYF
- TRBJ1-2 - TRBV27 TGTGCCAGCAGTTTTGTGAGTTCTAACTATGGCTACACCTTC CASSFVSSNYGYTF
once TRBJ2-1 - TRBV7-3 TGTGCCAGCAGCTTAAGCCAGGGGAGCTCCTACAATGAGCAGTTCTTC CASSLSQGSSYNEQFF
large TRBJ1-4 TRBD1 TRBV2 TGTGCCAGCAGGAGGGGACAGGAGGAGAAAAAACTGTTTTTT CASRRGQEEKKLFF
- TRBJ2-3 TRBD2 TRBV10-3 TGTGCCATCAGTGGAGGGAAGGGTAGCGGGGCTAGCACAGATACGCAGTATTTT CAISGGKGSGASTDTQYF
- TRBJ1-2 TRBD1 TRBV28 TGTGCCAGCATTAAATCCGGGACAGGTTATGGCTACACCTTC CASIKSGTGYGYTF
- TRBJ2-1 - TRBV28 TGTGCCAGCAGTTTTTGGGACCGACAGGGAGGAGGCCCCTACAATGAGCAGTTCTTC CASSFWDRQGGGPYNEQFF
- TRBJ2-6 - TRBV11-2 TGTGCCAGCAGCTTAGTTGGCTCCTCTGGGGCCAACGTCCTGACTTTC CASSLVGSSGANVLTF
- TRBJ2-3 TRBD2 TRBV4-3 TGCGCCAGCAGCCCTCGGGAGGGACTGAGATACGTTCTTCCTCGCACAGATACGCAGTATTTT CASSPREGLRYVLPRTDTQYF
- TRBJ1-2 - TRBV28 TGTGCCAGCAAGGGGGACCAGACTAACTATGGCTACACCTTC CASKGDQTNYGYTF
- TRBJ2-1 TRBD2 TRBV12-5 TGTGCTAGTGGTTCCGGGACTAGCGGGAGACCCTACAATGAGCAGTTCTTC CASGSGTSGRPYNEQFF
- TRBJ2-7 TRBD1 TRBV5-8 TGTGCCAGCAGGACCGGGACAGGGTCCTACGAGCAGTACTTC CASRTGTGSYEQYF